A single sample is the source of the 12 T cell receptor beta chains below, sequenced in a study of read filtering for tumor transcriptome and immune sequencing. Molecular barcoded adaptors covering alpha/delta and beta/gamma chains were used on 400 to 450 ng RNA. MiXCR, applied by TCRdb to the reads, yields one record per CDR3 protein. The table lists approximately 40,000 distinct CDR3 sequences, approximately 14% of them singletons. Sequenced input: a population of CD138-negative cells sorted from bone marrow. These receptors all stem from a donor at least 40 years old with multiple myeloma.

This clonotype was recorded once. Sequence at one end of the junction differs from germline and may be a read error. The J gene is TRBJ2-1, the V gene TRBV28; 10 nucleotides line up with TRBD2. In germline, CDR1 is MDHEN, CDR2 SYDVKM. The CDR3 totals 16 residues. The CDR3 loop is CASSLLAGGSYSERFF. The DNA for the CDR3 is TGTGCCAGCAGTTTATTAGCGGGAGGTTCCTACAGTGAGCGGTTCTTC.

Of note for this clonotype: It is likely a read error, because the conserved phenylalanine at the end of the CDR3 is missing. The DNA for the CDR3 is TGTGCCTGCAGCTTAAGGGAGGGAATCCTCCTGGACGAGCAGTACCTC. This encodes CACSLREGILLDEQYL. This chain joins TRBV7-9 and TRBJ2-7; TRBD2 matches 7 bases. The CDR3 spans 16 residues. Germline V lookup: CDR1 SEHNR, CDR2 FQNEAQ (reference sequence).

This clonotype has ten or more counts. The chain employs TRBV2 and TRBJ2-3, with D perhaps given as TRBD1 or TRBD2 (5 bases each). This CDR3 contains 15 residues. Germline assignment: CDR1 SNHLY and CDR2 FYNNEI. Deletions cut 6 bases from V and 0 bases from J, with 13 bases between. CDR3 loop: CASSLGRGSTDTQYF. The CDR3 DNA reads TGTGCCAGCAGCTTGGGACGGGGTAGCACAGATACGCAGTATTTT.

This clonotype was detected many times. This chain links TRBV29-1 with TRBJ2-1, with D perhaps matching TRBD2 (5 bases). Germline V gene sequence: CDR1 SQVTM, CDR2 ANQGSEA. V was cut by 7 bases and J by 9 bases, with 16 bases left in between. The CDR3 is 12 residues long. CDR3 loop: CSGGWARGEQFF. CDR3 DNA: TGCAGCGGGGGTTGGGCCCGGGGTGAGCAGTTCTTC.

At least ten counts were recorded for this clonotype. This rearrangement joins TRBV29-1 to TRBJ2-7, with a weak D call TRBD2 (5 bases). CDR1 is SQVTM, CDR2 ANQGSEA, per germline. This CDR3 region has 13 residues. V was cut by 3 bases and J by 5 bases, with 14 bases left in between. The CDR3 spells CSVDSGLRDEQYF. CDR3 in DNA: TGCAGCGTTGATTCCGGACTTAGGGACGAGCAGTACTTC.

This clonotype appeared many times. Here the CDR3 reads CASSSLRQGRTEAFF. The CDR3 DNA follows: TGTGCCAGCAGTTCCCTCCGACAGGGGCGGACTGAAGCTTTCTTT. This chain connects TRBV28 to TRBJ1-1, with TRBD1 matching 8 bases. The J segment lost 5 bases and the V segment lost 4 bases, leaving 9 bases of the junction unmatched. This CDR3 is 15 amino acids long. The germline V gene encodes CDR1 MDHEN and CDR2 SYDVKM.

In regard to this clonotype: The CDR3 does not end in the conserved phenylalanine or tryptophan, so this is likely a read error. This sequence joins TRBV10-3 and TRBJ2-7; the match to TRBD1 covers 8 bases. Trimming cost V 0 bases and J 5 bases; bases outside gene matches: 9. The CDR3 consists of 16 residues. CDR1 and CDR2 (germline): ENHRY, SYGVKD. The CDR3 DNA follows: TGTGCCATCAGTGAGTCATGGGGGGCAGGGGGCGACGAGCAGTACTGC. Translation: CAISESWGAGGDEQYC.

This clonotype was seen many times. J is TRBJ1-1 and V is TRBV20-1; D is perhaps TRBD1 (6 bases). V lost 5 bases, J lost 4 bases, and 14 bases lay in between. The CDR3 has 13 amino acids. Looked up from germline, CDR1 is DFQATT and CDR2 is SNEGSKA (reference sequence). The chain's CDR3 is CSASDRSSTEAFF. Here the CDR3 DNA reads TGCAGTGCTTCGGACAGATCAAGCACTGAAGCTTTCTTT.

The CDR3 region is CSVQQGRNTEAFF. In DNA form, the CDR3 reads TGCAGCGTTCAACAGGGCCGGAACACTGAAGCTTTCTTT. The chain links TRBV29-1 to TRBJ1-1; tentatively, D is TRBD1 (6 bases). The CDR3 totals 13 residues. V was pared by 5 bases and J by 1 base, with 11 bases between. CDR1 is SQVTM, CDR2 ANQGSEA, per germline.

Many counts were recorded for this clonotype. The chain uses TRBV5-5 and TRBJ2-1; TRBD2 might be the D (6 bases). Deletions cut 2 bases from V and 10 bases from J, with 16 bases between. The CDR3 has 14 amino acids. Germline CDR1 SGHKS, CDR2 YYEKEE (reference sequence). DNA for the CDR3: TGTGCCAGCAGCTTCAAGGTTGGGACTCAGGAGCAGTTCTTC. Amino acid sequence: CASSFKVGTQEQFF. The entire variable domain, with the rest obtained from reference TRBV5-5 and TRBJ2-1, is as follows: DAGVTQSPTHLIKTRGQQVTLRCSPISGHKSVSWYQQVLGQGPQFIFQYYEKEERGRGNFPDRFSARQFPNYSSELNVNALLLGDSALYLCASSFKVGTQEQFFGPGTRLTVL.

Concerning this clonotype: A far larger clone is off by one base, so a read error is likely. This chain links TRBV7-2 with TRBJ2-1; 10 nucleotides agree with TRBD2. The V and J ends lost 0 bases and 6 bases, in that order; junction bases with no gene match: 8. Germline V gene data show CDR1 as SGHTA and CDR2 as FQGNSA. This CDR3 has 17 amino acids. The CDR3 nucleotides read TGTGCCAGCAGCTTAGCGCGTGGACTAGCGGCAAGCAATGAGCAGTTCTTC. Its translation is CASSLARGLAASNEQFF.

This clonotype is labeled as medium-sized. The rearrangement uses TRBV7-9 and TRBJ2-1, with D possibly matching TRBD2 (5 bases). The V and J ends lost 4 bases and 7 bases respectively, with 14 bases between them. The CDR3 extends over 14 amino acids. Germline lookup yields CDR1 SEHNR and CDR2 FQNEAQ (reference sequence). The CDR3 loop reads CASSSASGYNEQFF. In DNA form, the CDR3 reads TGTGCCAGCAGCTCTGCCTCGGGGTATAATGAGCAGTTCTTC.